This T cell receptor beta chain was captured in a study of cytomegalovirus exposure and HLA in healthy donors. Turning to the study itself: Roughly 180 million T cells yielded 90 million to 130 million unique TCR beta sequences in earlier analysis. The study placed approximately 78% of its 398 genotyped donors in the Caucasian-associated ancestry cluster.

Remarks on this clone: Its antigen is as yet unknown.

PCR employed 60 Vbeta and 13 Jbeta primers. Some clones are missing from TCRdb's copy, which holds only in-frame ones; the method was immunoSEQ multiplex PCR. This table lists tens of thousands of clones. Findings and caveats of the study: Per a prior analysis, the majority of TCR beta V segments were productive roughly 87% or roughly 30% of the time. The authors later found HLA-associated TCR beta chains more clonally expanded than equally common others.

This receptor was taken from a young woman in good health and CMV-seronegative. Sample: PBMCs.

CDR3 nucleotides: TGTGCCAGCAGCTGGACAGGGGCCGGGGAGCTGTTTTTT. Residues: CASSWTGAGELFF. The chain uses TRBV6-1 and TRBJ2-2; 9 nucleotides line up with TRBD1. The CDR3 has 13 amino acids. Germline CDR1 is MNHNS and CDR2 is SASEGT. After removal of 6 bases from V and 6 bases from J, the junction contained 2 bases not matched to a gene.